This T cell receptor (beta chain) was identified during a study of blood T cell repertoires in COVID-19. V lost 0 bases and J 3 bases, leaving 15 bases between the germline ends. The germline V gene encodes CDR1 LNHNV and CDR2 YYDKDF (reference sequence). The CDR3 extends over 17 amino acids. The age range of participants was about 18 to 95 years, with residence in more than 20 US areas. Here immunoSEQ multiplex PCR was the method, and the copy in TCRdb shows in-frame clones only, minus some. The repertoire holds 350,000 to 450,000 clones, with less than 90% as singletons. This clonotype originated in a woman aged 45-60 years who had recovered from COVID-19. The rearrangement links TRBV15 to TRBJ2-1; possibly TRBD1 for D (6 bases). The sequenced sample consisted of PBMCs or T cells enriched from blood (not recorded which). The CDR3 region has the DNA TGTGCCACCAGCAGAGATCAGGGGTCTACTTACTACAATGAGCAGTTCTTC. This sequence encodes CATSRDQGSTYYNEQFF.